A single sample is the source of the 15 T cell receptor beta chains below, sequenced in a study of T-cell reconstitution after alpha-beta-depleted transplantation in children. Unique molecular identifiers were incorporated when the TCRbeta library was constructed. TCRdb independently ran MiXCR on the PCR reads; one entry per CDR3 protein. The sample carries 300,000 to 350,000 distinct CDR3 sequences, over 20% recorded once. This material consisted of PBMCs, mostly from graft donor cells, taken 180 days after TCRalphabeta/CD19-depleted stem cell transplant. These receptors all stem from a male patient younger than 18 who had a stem cell transplant for acute lymphoblastic leukemia, so the T cells may come from the graft donor.

The rearrangement uses TRBV5-1 and TRBJ1-2; no firm D call. The germline CDR1 and CDR2 sequences are SGHRS and YFSETQ. The CDR3 extends over 16 amino acids. V lost 6 bases, J lost 4 bases, and 22 bases lay in between. DNA of the CDR3: TGCGCCAGCATTGTAACTTTCGTAGGAGTTAGCTATGGCTACACCTTC. Residues: CASIVTFVGVSYGYTF.

V and J are TRBV27 and TRBJ1-1; unclear D gene. CDR1 and CDR2 from the germline V gene are MNHEY and SMNVEV (reference sequence). This CDR3 region has 15 residues. The V end was cut by 6 bases, the J end by 0 bases, with 14 bases between. CDR3 DNA: TGTGCCAGCAGACCTCAACCTTCAATGAACACTGAAGCTTTCTTT. It specifies CASRPQPSMNTEAFF.

This clonotype was picked up a small number of times. The chain recombines TRBV5-1 with TRBJ2-7; D might be TRBD1 (5 bases). The CDR3 is 16 amino acids. Trimming stripped 0 bases from V and 0 bases from J, with 13 bases between. Germline V CDR1 and CDR2: SGHRS, YFSETQ. CDR3: CASSLEPTALSYEQYF. DNA of the CDR3: TGCGCCAGCAGCTTGGAACCGACAGCCCTCTCCTACGAGCAGTACTTC.

The chain is built from TRBV9 and TRBJ2-7; a possible D gene is TRBD1 (6 bases). The CDR3 runs to 13 residues. Germline loops: CDR1 SGDLS, CDR2 YYNGEE. Trimming left V 4 bases short and J 5 bases short, with 13 bases between. CDR3 sequence: CASSPNRVNEQYF. CDR3 nucleotides: TGTGCCAGCAGCCCTAACAGGGTCAACGAGCAGTACTTC.

This clonotype was seen only a few times. V usage is TRBV7-3 and J usage is TRBJ1-2; TRBD1 aligns across 9 bases. V gave up 1 base and J gave up 4 bases; unmatched junction bases: 7. The CDR3 covers 16 residues. CDR1 and CDR2 (germline): SGHTA, FQGTGA. The CDR3 bases are TGTGCCAGCAGCTTAAACGGAGGGACAGGGCCCTATGGCTACACCTTC. It encodes CASSLNGGTGPYGYTF.

This clonotype was found a few times. The rearrangement links TRBV6-5 to TRBJ2-5, with D perhaps matching TRBD2 (5 bases). CDR3 length equals 14 residues. CDR1 and CDR2 (germline): MNHEY, SVGAGI. Trimming took off 6 bases at V and 1 base at J, with 12 bases between the two ends. The CDR3 DNA is TGTGCCAGCAGCTCCAGGAGGATCCAAGAGACCCAGTACTTC. Translated, it gives CASSSRRIQETQYF.

V usage is TRBV10-3 and J usage is TRBJ2-1, with 9 bases lining up with TRBD1. The ends lost 5 bases at V and 2 bases at J; junction bases unmatched: 4. Germline assignment: CDR1 ENHRY and CDR2 SYGVKD. CDR3 length: 15 residues. CDR3 residues: CAISRDRATYNEQFF. DNA of the CDR3: TGTGCCATCAGTAGGGACAGGGCGACCTACAATGAGCAGTTCTTC.

The V and J genes are TRBV5-1 and TRBJ2-3; D perhaps matches TRBD2 (6 bases). Trimming took off 0 bases at V and 2 bases at J, with 13 bases between the two ends. The CDR3 consists of 16 residues. The germline gives CDR1 SGHRS, CDR2 YFSETQ. The CDR3 DNA reads TGCGCCAGCAGCTTGGTTGGAGGGGAGGTCACAGATACGCAGTATTTT. Translating gives CASSLVGGEVTDTQYF.

The chain uses TRBV7-9 and TRBJ1-1, with 8 bases fitting TRBD1. Germline CDR1 is SEHNR and CDR2 is FQNEAQ (reference sequence). This CDR3 has 14 amino acids. V lost 2 bases and J lost 5; bases outside the gene matches: 4. CDR3 sequence reads: CASSLRTGKTEAFF. The CDR3 nucleotides read TGTGCCAGCAGCTTACGGACAGGGAAGACTGAAGCTTTCTTT. The full variable domain, in which reference TRBV7-9 and TRBJ1-1 provide the parts outside the CDR3, is DTGVSQNPRHKITKRGQNVTFRCDPISEHNRLYWYRQTLGQGPEFLTYFQNEAQLEKSRLLSDRFSAERPKGSFSTLEIQRTEQGDSAMYLCASSLRTGKTEAFFGQGTRLTVV.

There are a few counts of this clonotype. The rearrangement joins TRBV20-1 to TRBJ1-2; possible D gene TRBD1, 6 bases. The CDR3 length is 14 residues. Germline-derived CDR1 and CDR2 are DFQATT and SNEGSKA (reference sequence). V lost 1 base, J lost 7 bases, and 16 bases lay in between. DNA for the CDR3: TGCAGTGCTAGAGGGTCAGCAGGGGCAGGTGGCTACACCTTC. It translates to CSARGSAGAGGYTF.

The gene calls are TRBV7-7 and TRBJ2-5; possible D gene TRBD1, 6 bases. CDR1 is SSHAT, CDR2 FNYEAQ, per germline (reference sequence). V lost 6 bases and J 5 bases, leaving 13 bases between the germline ends. The CDR3 loop spans 13 amino acids. In DNA form, the CDR3 reads TGTGCCAGCAGTACAGGACAGTTGGAGACCCAGTACTTC. This gives the protein CASSTGQLETQYF.

V usage is TRBV11-2 and J usage is TRBJ2-3; D is uncertain. Trimming shortened V by 3 bases and J by 11 bases, and 9 bases separated the two germline ends. Germline assignment: CDR1 SGHAT and CDR2 FQNNGV. The CDR3 has 11 residues. The CDR3 DNA sequence: TGTGCCAGCAGCTTCTGGACCAAGCAGTATTTT. This translates into CASSFWTKQYF.

The chain couples TRBV7-9 to TRBJ2-4; D unclear. The CDR3 runs 17 residues. Per the germline V gene, CDR1 is SEHNR and CDR2 is FQNEAQ (reference sequence). Trimming pared 5 bases from V and 0 bases from J, leaving 17 bases between. CDR3 sequence: CASSPLGSPVAKNIQYF. The CDR3 nucleotides read TGTGCCAGCAGCCCCCTCGGGTCCCCAGTAGCCAAAAACATTCAGTACTTC.

V and J are TRBV7-3 and TRBJ2-5, with D maybe TRBD2 (6 bases). The CDR3 spans 15 residues. Between the trimmed V and J ends, which lost 0 bases and 5 bases, there was a span of 13 bases. Germline assignment: CDR1 SGHTA and CDR2 FQGTGA. CDR3 DNA sequence: TGTGCCAGCAGCTTAACCTTCTCGAGCGGGGAGACCCAGTACTTC. The encoded protein is CASSLTFSSGETQYF.

CDR3 amino acids: CSARDFSGGTGELFF. For the CDR3, the DNA is TGCAGTGCTAGAGATTTTAGCGGGGGGACCGGGGAGCTGTTTTTT. The chain is built from TRBV20-1 and TRBJ2-2, with 10 positions matching TRBD2. The CDR3 is made up of 15 amino acids. V was clipped by 0 bases and J by 5 bases; unmatched bases: 3. Germline loops: CDR1 DFQATT, CDR2 SNEGSKA (reference sequence).